This TCR beta chain was sequenced in a study of a mutant IDH1 vaccine in newly diagnosed glioma. Turning to the study itself: Onset of vaccination occurred 4-6 weeks following radiotherapy alone, or with temozolomide cycles.

The time point here: week 35, safety follow-up. Vaccination comprised doses that each held 300 ug of mutant IDH1 20-mer peptide, plus topical imiquimod. The study gave patients eight vaccinations in weeks 1, 3, 5, 7, 11, 15, 19, 23. Astrocytomas found in donors were new, WHO grade 3 or 4, IDH1-mutant and ATRX-lost. General study results and limits: Induction of immune responses by the vaccine occurred in about 95% of patients.

Comment on this clone: What it recognizes is unknown.

Some clones are missing from TCRdb's copy, which holds only in-frame ones; the method was immunoSEQ multiplex PCR. The repertoire holds about 69,000 clones, with 70% to 90% as singletons. The germline V gene encodes CDR1 MNHNY and CDR2 SVGAGI (reference sequence). Trimming removed 6 bases from V and 7 bases from J, with 24 bases in between. This CDR3 contains 16 residues. This sequence was found in a young man with glioma. Here the sequenced sample was PBMCs, taken from a glioma patient whose treatment included an IDH1 peptide vaccine. The chain links TRBV6-6 to TRBJ1-2, with D perhaps matching TRBD1 (5 bases). CDR3 DNA sequence: TGTGCCAGCAGGACGCAAGACACGACTTGGGGCAGTGGCTACACCTTC. Protein sequence: CASRTQDTTWGSGYTF.